The sequence of this T cell receptor (beta chain) was determined in a study of identical twins. General study points: Twins showed weaker excess sharing in their beta out-of-frame sequences. With abundant cord blood beta clonotypes, insertions were fewer; memory repertoires showed no such pattern.

Details on this clonotype: Its antigen is currently unknown.

With no exceptions, donors were healthy Caucasians. Germline CDR1 reads MNHEY; CDR2 reads SMNVEV (reference sequence). Germline trimming cut 5 bases from V and 6 bases from J; bases unmatched to any gene: 5. The CDR3 is 15 residues long. TCRdb re-analysed the 5' RACE reads in MiXCR, keeping a single row per CDR3 protein. Among fewer than 650,000 distinct CDR3 sequences listed, 9.5% to 10% were seen once. These same records also appear under a second study, on yellow fever vaccine responses in identical twins.

The chain recombines TRBV27 with TRBJ2-1, with 12 positions matching TRBD2. The sequence was collected from a woman younger than 30 in good health. The specimen was PBMCs. The CDR3 region is CASSNRLAGVNEQFF. CDR3 nucleotide sequence: TGTGCCAGCAGTAATAGACTAGCGGGAGTCAATGAGCAGTTCTTC.